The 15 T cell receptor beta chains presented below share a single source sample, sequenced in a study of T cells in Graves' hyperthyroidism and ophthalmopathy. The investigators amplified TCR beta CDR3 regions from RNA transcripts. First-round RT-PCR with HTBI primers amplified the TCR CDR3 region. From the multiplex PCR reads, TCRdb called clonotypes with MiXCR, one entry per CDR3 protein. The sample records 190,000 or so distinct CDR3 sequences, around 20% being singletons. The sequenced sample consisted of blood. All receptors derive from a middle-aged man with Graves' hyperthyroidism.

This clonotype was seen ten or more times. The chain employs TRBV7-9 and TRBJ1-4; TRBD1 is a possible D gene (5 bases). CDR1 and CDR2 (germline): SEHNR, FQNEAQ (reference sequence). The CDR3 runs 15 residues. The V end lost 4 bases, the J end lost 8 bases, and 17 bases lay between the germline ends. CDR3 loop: CASSSGQFRTEKLFF. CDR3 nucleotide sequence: TGTGCCAGCAGCTCCGGACAATTCAGAACGGAAAAACTGTTTTTT.

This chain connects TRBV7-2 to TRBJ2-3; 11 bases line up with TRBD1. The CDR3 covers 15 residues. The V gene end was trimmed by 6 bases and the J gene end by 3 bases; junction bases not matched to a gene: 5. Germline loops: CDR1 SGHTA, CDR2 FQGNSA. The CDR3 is CASRGTGGQTDTQYF. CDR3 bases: TGTGCCAGCAGGGGGACAGGGGGGCAGACAGATACGCAGTATTTT. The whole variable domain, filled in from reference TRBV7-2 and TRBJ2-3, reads GAGVSQSPSNKVTEKGKDVELRCDPISGHTALYWYRQSLGQGLEFLIYFQGNSAPDKSGLPSDRFSAERTGGSVSTLTIQRTQQEDSAVYLCASRGTGGQTDTQYFGPGTRLTVL.

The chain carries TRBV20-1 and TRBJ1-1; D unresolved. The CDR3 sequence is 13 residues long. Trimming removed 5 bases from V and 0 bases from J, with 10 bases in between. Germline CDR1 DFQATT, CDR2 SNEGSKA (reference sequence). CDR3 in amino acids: CSAPRVLNTEAFF. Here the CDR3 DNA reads TGCAGTGCTCCCCGGGTCTTGAACACTGAAGCTTTCTTT.

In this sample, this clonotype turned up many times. The CDR3 coding sequence is TGTGCCAGCAGTTTTTCAGGCCTCAATCAGCCCCAGCATTTT. It codes for CASSFSGLNQPQHF. This rearrangement joins TRBV28 to TRBJ1-5; D gene unclear. Deletions cut 3 bases from V and 3 bases from J, with 9 bases between. CDR3 size: 14 residues. The germline gives CDR1 MDHEN, CDR2 SYDVKM.

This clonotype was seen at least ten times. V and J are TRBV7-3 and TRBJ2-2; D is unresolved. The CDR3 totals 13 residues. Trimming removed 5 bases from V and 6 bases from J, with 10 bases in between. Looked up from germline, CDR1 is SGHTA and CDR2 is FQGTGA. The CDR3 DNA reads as TGTGCCAGCAGCCCCCAGGTCCCCGGGGAGCTGTTTTTT. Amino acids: CASSPQVPGELFF.

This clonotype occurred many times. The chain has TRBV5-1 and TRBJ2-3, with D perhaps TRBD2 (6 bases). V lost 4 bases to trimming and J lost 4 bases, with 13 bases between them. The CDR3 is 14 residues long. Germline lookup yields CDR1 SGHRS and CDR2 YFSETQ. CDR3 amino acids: CASSRGTGADTQYF. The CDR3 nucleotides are TGCGCCAGCAGCAGAGGGACGGGGGCAGATACGCAGTATTTT.

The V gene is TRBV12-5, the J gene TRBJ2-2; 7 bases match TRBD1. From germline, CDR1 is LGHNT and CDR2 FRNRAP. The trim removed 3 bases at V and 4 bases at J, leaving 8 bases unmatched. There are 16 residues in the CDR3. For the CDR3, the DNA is TGTGCTAGTGGTTTCGCCTTGGGACAGTCCACCGGGGAGCTGTTTTTT. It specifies CASGFALGQSTGELFF.

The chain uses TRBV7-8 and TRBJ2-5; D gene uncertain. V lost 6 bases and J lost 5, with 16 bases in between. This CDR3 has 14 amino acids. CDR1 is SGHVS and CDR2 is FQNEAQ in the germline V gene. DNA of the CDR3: TGTGCCAGCAGTTCGTTTAGACTGGGGGAGACCCAGTACTTC. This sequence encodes CASSSFRLGETQYF.

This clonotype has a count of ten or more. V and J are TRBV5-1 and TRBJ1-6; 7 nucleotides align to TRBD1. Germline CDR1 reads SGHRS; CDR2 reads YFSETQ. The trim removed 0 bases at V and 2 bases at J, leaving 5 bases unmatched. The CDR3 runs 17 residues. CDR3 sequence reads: CASSLGAGGTYNSPLHF. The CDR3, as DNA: TGCGCCAGCAGCTTGGGTGCAGGGGGAACCTATAATTCACCCCTCCACTTT. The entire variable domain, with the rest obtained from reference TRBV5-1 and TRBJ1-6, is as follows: KAGVTQTPRYLIKTRGQQVTLSCSPISGHRSVSWYQQTPGQGLQFLFEYFSETQRNKGNFPGRFSGRQFSNSRSEMNVSTLELGDSALYLCASSLGAGGTYNSPLHFGNGTRLTVT.

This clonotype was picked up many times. CDR3 bases: TGTGCCAGCAGCAAAGGGACAGCAGGGACAGATACGCAGTATTTT. Translating it yields CASSKGTAGTDTQYF. The chain carries TRBV5-6 and TRBJ2-3, with 7 bases fitting TRBD1. V trimming: 4 bases; J trimming: 3 bases; junction bases outside the gene matches: 8. CDR3 length: 15 amino acids. The germline V gene encodes CDR1 SGHDT and CDR2 YYEEEE.

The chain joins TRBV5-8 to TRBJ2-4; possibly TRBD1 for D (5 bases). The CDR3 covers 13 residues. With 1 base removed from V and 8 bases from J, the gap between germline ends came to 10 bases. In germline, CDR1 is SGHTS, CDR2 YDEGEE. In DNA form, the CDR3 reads TGTGCCAGCAGCTTGCCAGGGTTTTACATTCAGTACTTC. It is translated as CASSLPGFYIQYF.

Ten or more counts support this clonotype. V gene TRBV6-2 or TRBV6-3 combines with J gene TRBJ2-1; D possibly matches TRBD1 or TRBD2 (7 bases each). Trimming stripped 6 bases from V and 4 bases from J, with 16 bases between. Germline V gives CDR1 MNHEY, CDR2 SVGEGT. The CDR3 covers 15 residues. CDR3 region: CASRDTRGGYNEQFF. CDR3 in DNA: TGTGCCAGCAGGGACACCAGGGGGGGATACAATGAGCAGTTCTTC.

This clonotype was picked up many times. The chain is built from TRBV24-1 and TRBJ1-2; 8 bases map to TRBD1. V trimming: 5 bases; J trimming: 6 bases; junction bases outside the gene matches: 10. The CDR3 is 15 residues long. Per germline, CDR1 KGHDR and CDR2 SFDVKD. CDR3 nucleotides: TGTGCCACCAGTGCGAGGACAGGGCACCGGGATGGCTACACCTTC. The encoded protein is CATSARTGHRDGYTF.

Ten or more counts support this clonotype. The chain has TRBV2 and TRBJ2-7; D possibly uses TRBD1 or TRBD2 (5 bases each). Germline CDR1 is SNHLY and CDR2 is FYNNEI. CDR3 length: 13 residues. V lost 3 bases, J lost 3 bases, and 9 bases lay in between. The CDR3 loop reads CASSDRGGYEQYF. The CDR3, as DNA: TGTGCCAGCAGTGATCGGGGCGGCTACGAGCAGTACTTC.

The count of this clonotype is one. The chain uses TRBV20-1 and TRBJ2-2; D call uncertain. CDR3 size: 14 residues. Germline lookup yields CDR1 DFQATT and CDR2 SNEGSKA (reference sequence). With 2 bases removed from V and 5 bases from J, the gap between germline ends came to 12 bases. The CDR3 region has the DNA TGCAGTGCTAGAAGATACCAACAAACCGGGGAGCTGTTTTTT. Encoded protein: CSARRYQQTGELFF.